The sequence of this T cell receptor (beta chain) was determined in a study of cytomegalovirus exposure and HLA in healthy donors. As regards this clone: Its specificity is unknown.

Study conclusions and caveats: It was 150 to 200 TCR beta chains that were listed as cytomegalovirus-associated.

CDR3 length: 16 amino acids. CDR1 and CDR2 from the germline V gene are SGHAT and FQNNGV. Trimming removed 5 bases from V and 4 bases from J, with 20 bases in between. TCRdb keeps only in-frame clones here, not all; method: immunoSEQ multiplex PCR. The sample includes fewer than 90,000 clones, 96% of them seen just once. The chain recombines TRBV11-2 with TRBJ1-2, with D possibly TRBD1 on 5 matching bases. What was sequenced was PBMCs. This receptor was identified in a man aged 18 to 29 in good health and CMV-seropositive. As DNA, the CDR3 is TGTGCCAGCAGCAGAACATTCAGGGTACAGTCCTATGGCTACACCTTC. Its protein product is CASSRTFRVQSYGYTF. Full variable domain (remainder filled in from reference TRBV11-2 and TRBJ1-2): EAGVAQSPRYKIIEKRQSVAFWCNPISGHATLYWYQQILGQGPKLLIQFQNNGVVDDSQLPKDRFSAERLKGVDSTLKIQPAKLEDSAVYLCASSRTFRVQSYGYTFGSGTRLTVV.